This T cell receptor (beta chain) was found in a study of control samples from healthy donors and cancer patients. The germline gives CDR1 SNHLY, CDR2 FYNNEI. CDR3 size: 15 residues. The V gene end was trimmed by 7 bases and the J gene end by 4 bases; junction bases not matched to a gene: 12. Using immunoSEQ multiplex PCR, the repertoire was profiled, and TCRdb retains in-frame clones only, with some absent. The sample lists tens of thousands of clones, roughly 93% seen once, with 20% to 25% in the top ten. Sequenced sample: PBMCs. This chain joins TRBV2 and TRBJ2-5; TRBD1 matches at 7 bases. This TCR derives from a woman between 50 and 59 years old with head and neck cancer. The CDR3 DNA reads TGTGCCAGCACCCAGACAGGGATGGGCGGAGAGACCCAGTACTTC. Protein product: CASTQTGMGGETQYF.